The next 26 T cell receptor beta chains were all read from a single sample in a study of neoadjuvant anti-PD-1 for oral cavity cancer. Time point reported: after neoadjuvant nivolumab, at surgical resection. The data were produced by immunoSEQ multiplex PCR, yet TCRdb's version contains in-frame clones alone and is incomplete. The table shows around 35,000 clones, with around 40% occurring only once. The input for sequencing was tumor tissue, taken after nivolumab (anti-PD-1) treatment. The source of these receptors is a person aged 35-79 years with oral cavity squamous cell carcinoma.

This rearrangement joins TRBV28 to TRBJ1-1; TRBD1 is a possible D gene (5 bases). CDR3 size: 16 residues. Germline CDR1 reads MDHEN; CDR2 reads SYDVKM. Trimming removed 5 bases from V and 1 base from J, with 17 bases in between. CDR3 sequence reads: CASSMGLAWGNTEAFF. CDR3 nucleotides: TGTGCCAGCAGTATGGGACTCGCCTGGGGGAACACTGAAGCTTTCTTT.

The J gene is TRBJ1-5, the V gene TRBV30; D gene uncertain. The CDR3 sequence is 13 residues long. In germline, CDR1 is GTSNPN, CDR2 SVGIG (reference sequence). V lost 0 bases, J lost 4 bases, and 7 bases lay in between. CDR3 nucleotides: TGTGCCTGGAGTGTACAGTGGAATCAGCCCCAGCATTTT. This codes for CAWSVQWNQPQHF.

The chain links TRBV7-6 to TRBJ1-1; weak D call: TRBD1 (5 bases). The CDR3 length is 15 residues. Trimming stripped 2 bases from V and 2 bases from J, with 12 bases between. The V gene's germline CDR1 is SGHVS and CDR2 FNYEAQ. In DNA, the CDR3 is TGTGCCAGCAGCTTATCCTCGGGACCCAACACTGAAGCTTTCTTT. Encoded protein: CASSLSSGPNTEAFF.

This clone showed up just a few times. This sequence joins TRBV5-1 and TRBJ2-7; no clear D gene. CDR1 is SGHRS, CDR2 YFSETQ, per germline. The V end lost 0 bases, the J end lost 6 bases, and 16 bases lay between the germline ends. The CDR3 contains 15 residues. In DNA, the CDR3 is TGCGCCAGCAGCTTGGTTTGGTCGTCTAGTGCCGAGCAGTACTTC. Protein: CASSLVWSSSAEQYF.

This clone came up a few times. This chain links TRBV27 with TRBJ2-7; 7 nucleotides align to TRBD1. J was trimmed by 3 bases and V by 2 bases; bases with no gene match: 7. Per the germline V gene, CDR1 is MNHEY and CDR2 is SMNVEV (reference sequence). The CDR3 totals 15 residues. The CDR3: CASSLRAGGYYEQYF. The CDR3 DNA is TGTGCCAGCAGTTTAAGGGCAGGGGGTTACTACGAGCAGTACTTC.

Here the CDR3 DNA reads TGTGCCAGCAGCACTCGGACAGGGGTCGGCTACGAGCAGTACTTC. Residues: CASSTRTGVGYEQYF. The V gene is TRBV11-1, the J gene TRBJ2-7; the match to TRBD1 covers 9 bases. CDR1 SGHAT and CDR2 FQDESV come from the germline V gene (reference sequence). Trimming cost V 5 bases and J 3 bases; bases outside gene matches: 8. CDR3 length: 15 amino acids.

The gene calls are TRBV7-9 and TRBJ1-1; D gene ambiguous. The CDR3 extends over 13 amino acids. Looked up from germline, CDR1 is SEHNR and CDR2 is FQNEAQ (reference sequence). The ends were cut back, 1 base at V and 4 bases at J, with 7 bases in the middle. The CDR3 region is CASSLGYGTEAFF. CDR3 DNA: TGTGCCAGCAGCTTAGGATATGGCACTGAAGCTTTCTTT.

V is TRBV5-4 and J is TRBJ2-7; D may correspond to TRBD1 or TRBD2 (5 bases each). Trimming removed 4 bases from V and 5 bases from J, with 19 bases in between. Per the germline V gene, CDR1 is SGHNT and CDR2 is YYREEE (reference sequence). The CDR3 covers 15 residues. The CDR3 DNA is TGTGCCAGCAGCAGGGGTTTTAGGGGAGAGAACGAGCAGTACTTC. Protein sequence: CASSRGFRGENEQYF.

A single count supports this clone. V gene TRBV29-1 combines with J gene TRBJ1-2, with no clear D. Trimming took 8 bases from V and 5 from J, leaving 15 bases between them. The CDR3 length is 12 residues. Germline CDR1 is SQVTM and CDR2 is ANQGSEA. For the CDR3, the DNA is TGCAGCTTCTATCAGCTCAAATATGGCTACACCTTC. Translated: CSFYQLKYGYTF.

The genes are TRBV5-4 and TRBJ2-2; 8 bases agree with TRBD1. The CDR3 sequence is 16 residues long. V trimming: 2 bases; J trimming: 6 bases; junction bases outside the gene matches: 9. The germline CDR1 and CDR2 sequences are SGHNT and YYREEE (reference sequence). CDR3 loop: CASSFPGQGASGELFF. For the CDR3, the DNA is TGTGCCAGCAGCTTTCCGGGGCAGGGGGCCTCCGGGGAGCTGTTTTTT.

This clone appeared a few times. The chain has TRBV18 and TRBJ1-4, with a tentative D call TRBD1 (5 bases). The CDR3 spans 16 residues. CDR1 is KGHSH, CDR2 LQKENI, per germline. The V end was cut by 3 bases, the J end by 0 bases, with 11 bases between. The CDR3 nucleotides read TGTGCCAGCTCACCCCGACAGACTACAACTAATGAAAAACTGTTTTTT. Translation: CASSPRQTTTNEKLFF.

The chain couples TRBV4-1 to TRBJ2-2, with 13 bases fitting TRBD2. CDR1 and CDR2 from the germline V gene are MGHRA and YSYEKL. V lost 5 bases to trimming and J lost 0 bases; unmatched junction nucleotides: 3. The CDR3 covers 17 residues. CDR3 sequence reads: CASSSGLAGPNTGELFF. The CDR3, as DNA: TGCGCCAGCAGCTCGGGACTAGCGGGGCCGAACACCGGGGAGCTGTTTTTT.

This clone showed up just once. The V and J genes are TRBV7-9 and TRBJ1-5, with unresolved D. Germline V gives CDR1 SEHNR, CDR2 FQNEAQ (reference sequence). The CDR3 is 12 amino acids. Trimming removed 8 bases from V and 4 bases from J, with 9 bases in between. CDR3 DNA: TGTGCCAGCTCAAAGTATAATCAGCCCCAGCATTTT. Its protein is CASSKYNQPQHF.

Turning to this clone: One junction end disagrees with the germline gene, perhaps due to a read error. The chain uses TRBV7-9 and TRBJ2-7; D gene ambiguous. This CDR3 has 13 amino acids. Germline V lookup: CDR1 SEHNR, CDR2 FQNEAQ (reference sequence). CDR3 sequence reads: CASSLFQGYEQYF. The DNA for the CDR3 is TGTGCTAGCAGCTTATTCCAAGGCTACGAGCAGTACTTC. Using reference TRBV7-9 and TRBJ2-7 for the parts outside the CDR3, the full variable domain is DTGVSQNPRHKITKRGQNVTFRCDPISEHNRLYWYRQTLGQGPEFLTYFQNEAQLEKSRLLSDRFSAERPKGSFSTLEIQRTEQGDSAMYLCASSLFQGYEQYFGPGTRLTVT.

V is TRBV2 and J is TRBJ1-2; tentatively, D is TRBD1 (6 bases). The CDR3 has 12 residues. V lost 4 bases to trimming and J lost 8 bases, with 11 bases between them. Germline CDR1 is SNHLY and CDR2 is FYNNEI. The CDR3 DNA is TGTGCCAGCAGTGGGGGGACACGCGGCTACACCTTC. Protein: CASSGGTRGYTF.

The V gene is TRBV14, the J gene TRBJ1-2; D is unresolved. Trimming pared 4 bases from V and 0 bases from J, leaving 12 bases between. The CDR3 contains 15 residues. Germline V lookup: CDR1 SGHDN, CDR2 FVKESK. CDR3 amino acids: CASSLLDRANYGYTF. Here the CDR3 DNA reads TGTGCCAGCAGCCTCCTCGACCGAGCTAACTATGGCTACACCTTC.

This clone was picked up many times. V and J are TRBV7-3 and TRBJ2-1; TRBD2 agrees at 8 bases. The CDR3 contains 16 residues. Germline CDR1 SGHTA, CDR2 FQGTGA. V lost 5 bases and J lost 8; bases outside the gene matches: 14. CDR3 sequence: CASSHPSGLNRDEQFF. In DNA, the CDR3 is TGTGCCAGCAGCCACCCTAGCGGGCTTAACAGGGATGAGCAGTTCTTC.

This clone was seen only a few times. The chain joins TRBV19 to TRBJ1-1; the D gene is possibly TRBD1 (6 bases). V lost 10 bases and J lost 4, with 13 bases in between. Per the germline V gene, CDR1 is LNHDA and CDR2 is SQIVND (reference sequence). CDR3 length: 12 amino acids. CDR3 protein: CATSRGGTEAFF. The CDR3 coding sequence is TGTGCCACTAGCAGGGGAGGCACTGAAGCTTTCTTT.

In this sample, this clone turned up a few times. The chain is built from TRBV19 and TRBJ1-4; weak D call: TRBD1 (5 bases). V was cut by 6 bases and J by 1 base, with 9 bases left in between. The CDR3 extends over 14 amino acids. Looked up from germline, CDR1 is LNHDA and CDR2 is SQIVND (reference sequence). The CDR3 sequence is CASRDGGTNEKLFF. The CDR3 nucleotides read TGTGCCAGTAGGGACGGGGGAACTAATGAAAAACTGTTTTTT.

The rearrangement uses TRBV5-4 and TRBJ1-4; 10 positions match TRBD1. Germline-derived CDR1 and CDR2 are SGHNT and YYREEE (reference sequence). V shed 3 bases, J shed 6 bases, and the junction held 2 bases outside the gene matches. The CDR3 is 14 amino acids. The CDR3 bases are TGTGCCAGCAGCTGGACAGGGGGAGATGAAAAACTGTTTTTT. Its protein is CASSWTGGDEKLFF.

The chain uses TRBV6-6 and TRBJ2-5; the D is unclear. Looked up from germline, CDR1 is MNHNY and CDR2 is SVGAGI (reference sequence). V dropped 5 bases and J dropped 1 base, with 8 bases sitting between them. The CDR3 sequence is 13 residues long. This CDR3 is CASSQDVQETQYF. CDR3 nucleotide sequence: TGTGCCAGCAGTCAGGACGTCCAAGAGACCCAGTACTTC.

In this sample, this clone turned up a few times. This chain uses TRBV7-8 with TRBJ2-3; D remains ambiguous. Germline V gives CDR1 SGHVS, CDR2 FQNEAQ. The CDR3 has 16 amino acids. The germline V and J ends were trimmed by 5 bases and 2 bases, with 17 bases remaining between them. CDR3: CASSLSTSPSTDTQYF. CDR3 DNA sequence: TGTGCCAGCAGCCTCTCGACTTCTCCTTCCACAGATACGCAGTATTTT.

CDR3 nucleotides: TGTGCCAGCAGCCGGAACCCTAGGGTTTCCGATACGCAGTATTTT. Its translation: CASSRNPRVSDTQYF. V and J are TRBV7-9 and TRBJ2-3, with D unresolved. The CDR3 runs 15 residues. The germline V and J ends were trimmed by 5 bases and 6 bases, with 18 bases remaining between them. Germline values: CDR1 SEHNR, CDR2 FQNEAQ (reference sequence).

Ten or more counts support this clone. The chain employs TRBV7-2 and TRBJ2-7; D might be TRBD1 (6 bases). V dropped 5 bases and J dropped 1 base, with 15 bases sitting between them. The CDR3 totals 15 residues. The germline gives CDR1 SGHTA, CDR2 FQGNSA. The CDR3 DNA follows: TGTGCCAGCAGCCTGAACAGGGTTGTGTCCTACGAGCAGTACTTC. Its protein product is CASSLNRVVSYEQYF.

This clone was seen only a few times. V is TRBV10-1 and J is TRBJ1-3; TRBD1 is a possible D gene (5 bases). Trimming removed 6 bases from V and 2 bases from J, with 14 bases in between. This CDR3 is built from 15 residues. CDR1 is WNHNN, CDR2 SYGVQD, per germline (reference sequence). CDR3 sequence reads: CASSVGRGTGNTIYF. The DNA of the CDR3 is TGCGCCAGCAGCGTTGGTAGGGGAACTGGAAACACCATATATTTT.

This clone was seen a few times. V usage is TRBV27 and J usage is TRBJ2-7; D perhaps matches TRBD2 (5 bases). The CDR3 has 13 residues. V was clipped by 3 bases and J by 6 bases, with 12 bases between them. Germline V gene sequence: CDR1 MNHEY, CDR2 SMNVEV (reference sequence). The CDR3: CASSFGIRGEQYF. The DNA of the CDR3 is TGTGCCAGCAGTTTTGGTATCCGGGGCGAGCAGTACTTC.